Given below is one T cell receptor (beta chain) in context. Its antigen is unidentified. This entry comes from a study of response to subunit inactivated influenza vaccine. General observations from the study: Only a handful of new T cells, the authors suggested, are recruited with each seasonal influenza vaccination.

The CDR3 contains 13 residues. CDR1 and CDR2 (germline): SGHAT, FQNNGV. With 3 bases removed from V and 2 bases from J, the gap between germline ends came to 8 bases. TCRdb itself ran the RT-PCR reads through MiXCR, one entry per CDR3 protein. The sample lists roughly 760,000 distinct CDR3 sequences, 21% occurring once. The chain has TRBV11-2 and TRBJ2-7; a possible D gene is TRBD2 (6 bases). Sequences were derived from PBMCs from blood, sampled 5 to 6 days after vaccination. The source is a man aged 45-60 years who received an inactivated influenza vaccine. CDR3 DNA: TGTGCCAGCAGCTTCAGGAGGGCCTACGAGCAGTACTTC. Protein product: CASSFRRAYEQYF.